This TCR beta chain derives from a study of blood T cell repertoires in COVID-19. The germline V gene encodes CDR1 LGHNA and CDR2 YSLEER. This CDR3 has 15 amino acids. Trimming removed 1 base from V and 5 bases from J, with 14 bases in between. Assay used: immunoSEQ multiplex PCR; TCRdb lists only in-frame clones, some missing. The top ten clones hold about 1.7% of a sample with roughly 210,000 clones, about nine tenths of them seen once. The TCR originated in a man in his 70s with acute or convalescent COVID-19. Sequencing was performed on peripheral blood. The chain combines TRBV4-3 with TRBJ1-1; unclear D gene. CDR3 residues: CASSQGSRGRTEAFF. CDR3 nucleotide sequence: TGCGCCAGCAGCCAAGGGTCTCGGGGAAGGACTGAAGCTTTCTTT.